Shown below are 20 T cell receptor beta chains from a single sample sequenced in a study of OX40 agonist ivuxolimab in advanced cancers. Clones were sequenced by immunoSEQ multiplex PCR, and TCRdb holds only the in-frame ones, with some missing. Of 30,000 to 35,000 clones in the sample, approximately 80% were seen once. The sample in question was CD4+ or CD8+ T cells sorted from blood, obtained in a trial of the OX40 agonist ivuxolimab. All receptors derive from an adult with an advanced solid tumor such as melanoma, head and neck, liver or kidney cancer.

The sample holds one count of this clone. The rearrangement links TRBV11-2 to TRBJ2-7, with 10 nucleotides matching TRBD1. The V gene end was trimmed by 7 bases and the J gene end by 1 base; junction bases not matched to a gene: 10. Germline lookup yields CDR1 SGHAT and CDR2 FQNNGV. CDR3 size: 16 residues. In DNA, the CDR3 is TGTGCCAGCACCAAAACCGGGACAGGGGCTTCCTACGAGCAGTACTTC. As protein: CASTKTGTGASYEQYF. The variable domain in full, completed from reference TRBV11-2 and TRBJ2-7, reads EAGVAQSPRYKIIEKRQSVAFWCNPISGHATLYWYQQILGQGPKLLIQFQNNGVVDDSQLPKDRFSAERLKGVDSTLKIQPAKLEDSAVYLCASTKTGTGASYEQYFGPGTRLTVT.

This clone was detected only a few times. The chain links TRBV7-6 to TRBJ2-3, with D hard to call. CDR3 length equals 14 residues. V dropped 1 base and J dropped 0 bases, with 5 bases sitting between them. Germline loops: CDR1 SGHVS, CDR2 FNYEAQ. The CDR3 here is CASSLEFSTDTQYF. The CDR3 coding sequence is TGTGCCAGCAGCTTAGAATTTAGCACAGATACGCAGTATTTT.

The rearrangement joins TRBV10-3 to TRBJ2-1, with 11 bases that match TRBD2. The germline V gene has CDR1 ENHRY and CDR2 SYGVKD. The CDR3 spans 18 residues. J was trimmed by 1 base and V by 10 bases; bases with no gene match: 15. As DNA, the CDR3 is TGTGCCACTTCAGACTTTAGCGGGAGGGCAAGGTCCTACAATGAGCAGTTCTTC. Protein product: CATSDFSGRARSYNEQFF.

V usage is TRBV6-6 and J usage is TRBJ1-2; D is undetermined. There are 10 residues in the CDR3. Germline assignment: CDR1 MNHNY and CDR2 SVGAGI (reference sequence). Trimming left V 4 bases short and J 6 bases short, with 3 bases between. CDR3 bases: TGTGCCAGCAGTTTGGATGGCTACACCTTC. This translates into CASSLDGYTF.

This clone occurred once. The CDR3 nucleotides read TGTGCCAGCTCATCACAGGGGGCACCCTACGAGCAGTACTTC. Translation gives CASSSQGAPYEQYF. J is TRBJ2-7 and V is TRBV18; 9 bases fit TRBD1. This CDR3 contains 14 residues. Germline lookup yields CDR1 KGHSH and CDR2 LQKENI. The V segment lost 5 bases and the J segment 2 bases; nucleotides outside the gene matches: 4.

This chain uses TRBV5-4 with TRBJ2-2, with D perhaps being TRBD1 or TRBD2 (5 bases each). Germline-derived CDR1 and CDR2 are SGHNT and YYREEE (reference sequence). Trimming stripped 0 bases from V and 3 bases from J, with 9 bases between. The CDR3 covers 15 residues. The CDR3 is CASSLGREYTGELFF. The CDR3 DNA reads TGTGCCAGCAGCTTGGGCAGGGAGTACACCGGGGAGCTGTTTTTT.

The chain recombines TRBV7-4 with TRBJ2-7, with D perhaps TRBD1 or TRBD2 (5 bases each). Trimming pared 3 bases from V and 0 bases from J, leaving 15 bases between. This CDR3 comprises 16 residues. Germline CDR1 is SGHVT and CDR2 is SQSDAQ. The CDR3 protein is CASSLIGARSSYEQYF. CDR3 DNA sequence: TGTGCCAGCAGCTTGATCGGGGCGAGGAGCTCCTACGAGCAGTACTTC.

The CDR3 reads CASSVEGQGGLIQETQYF. The CDR3 DNA follows: TGTGCCAGCAGCGTAGAGGGACAGGGTGGCCTAATCCAAGAGACCCAGTACTTC. V usage is TRBV9 and J usage is TRBJ2-5; TRBD1 matches 9 bases. V trimming: 0 bases; J trimming: 1 base; junction bases outside the gene matches: 10. Germline V lookup: CDR1 SGDLS, CDR2 YYNGEE. The CDR3 is made up of 18 amino acids.

This sequence joins TRBV7-2 and TRBJ2-5; D may be TRBD1 (6 bases). Per germline, CDR1 SGHTA and CDR2 FQGNSA. The CDR3 totals 16 residues. V lost 3 bases to trimming and J lost 1 base, with 15 bases between them. The CDR3 loop is CASSLTSGAPQETQYF. The CDR3, as DNA: TGTGCCAGCAGCTTGACGTCAGGGGCCCCCCAAGAGACCCAGTACTTC.

The V gene is TRBV28, the J gene TRBJ2-7; D possibly corresponds to TRBD2 (5 bases). V was cut by 1 base and J by 3 bases, with 16 bases left in between. Germline V gene sequence: CDR1 MDHEN, CDR2 SYDVKM. This CDR3 comprises 16 residues. The CDR3 DNA is TGTGCCAGCAGTTTATCCGAACAGAGAACTAGCTACGAGCAGTACTTC. Its protein product is CASSLSEQRTSYEQYF.

This clone was found once. The V gene is TRBV19, the J gene TRBJ2-7, with a possible D match to TRBD2 (5 bases). This CDR3 is 14 amino acids long. Trimming stripped 0 bases from V and 3 bases from J, with 9 bases between. Germline CDR1 is LNHDA and CDR2 is SQIVND (reference sequence). This CDR3 is CASSIDNGVYEQYF. The DNA of the CDR3 is TGTGCCAGTAGTATAGATAACGGGGTCTACGAGCAGTACTTC.

The J gene is TRBJ1-3, the V gene TRBV5-1; D not certain. V was cut by 1 base and J by 0 bases, with 8 bases left in between. Per germline, CDR1 SGHRS and CDR2 YFSETQ. This CDR3 contains 15 residues. The DNA for the CDR3 is TGCGCCAGCAGCTTGAACGGCAACTCTGGAAACACCATATATTTT. Protein: CASSLNGNSGNTIYF.

The chain links TRBV6-5 to TRBJ1-2, with 7 positions matching TRBD1. This CDR3 spans 13 amino acids. From germline, CDR1 is MNHEY and CDR2 SVGAGI. V shed 7 bases, J shed 4 bases, and the junction held 6 bases outside the gene matches. The CDR3 is CASIPTGTYGYTF. CDR3 DNA sequence: TGTGCCAGCATTCCGACAGGGACCTATGGCTACACCTTC.

The chain joins TRBV6-5 to TRBJ1-6; tentative D call: TRBD1 (5 bases). The CDR3 spans 14 residues. The germline gives CDR1 MNHEY, CDR2 SVGAGI. Trimming removed 7 bases at V and 9 bases at J, with 16 bases between. CDR3 sequence: CASNSGRGGSPLHF. CDR3 DNA: TGTGCCAGCAATTCAGGGCGTGGAGGTTCACCCCTCCACTTT.

The chain recombines TRBV30 with TRBJ2-3; 8 bases align to TRBD1. Germline trimming cut 0 bases from V and 3 bases from J; bases unmatched to any gene: 5. The CDR3 is 15 residues long. Germline lookup yields CDR1 GTSNPN and CDR2 SVGIG (reference sequence). The CDR3 loop is CAWSVGTGTTDTQYF. The CDR3 nucleotides are TGTGCCTGGAGTGTCGGGACAGGCACTACAGATACGCAGTATTTT.

V usage is TRBV18 and J usage is TRBJ1-1; D is ambiguous. V gave up 6 bases and J gave up 5 bases, with 19 bases separating them. Looked up from germline, CDR1 is KGHSH and CDR2 is LQKENI. This CDR3 comprises 15 residues. CDR3 DNA sequence: TGTGCCAGCTCGGAAACTACAGTGATTGAGACTGAAGCTTTCTTT. Its translation: CASSETTVIETEAFF. The variable domain in full, with the rest retrieved from reference TRBV18 and TRBJ1-1, is NAGVMQNPRHLVRRRGQEARLRCSPMKGHSHVYWYRQLPEEGLKFMVYLQKENIIDESGMPKERFSAEFPKEGPSILRIQQVVRGDSAAYFCASSETTVIETEAFFGQGTRLTVV.

V is TRBV7-8 and J is TRBJ2-7, with a tentative D call TRBD1 (6 bases). V dropped 3 bases and J dropped 5 bases, with 20 bases sitting between them. Germline loops: CDR1 SGHVS, CDR2 FQNEAQ. The CDR3 sequence is 16 residues long. The CDR3 DNA reads TGTGCCAGCAGCTTCCACTCCGGGACAAGTCTCAACGAGCAGTACTTC. Residues: CASSFHSGTSLNEQYF.

Details on this clone: Sequence at one end of the junction differs from germline and may be a read error. The CDR3 is CASSETVYHLNF. Here the CDR3 DNA reads TGTGCCAGCAGTGAAACTGTTTACCACCTGAACTTC. The chain has TRBV25-1 and TRBJ2-7; D uncertain. The length of the CDR3 is 12 residues. CDR1 is MGHDK, CDR2 SYGVNS, per germline.

This chain uses TRBV5-1 with TRBJ2-7; 8 bases align to TRBD1. Per the germline V gene, CDR1 is SGHRS and CDR2 is YFSETQ. The CDR3 consists of 15 residues. Unmatched junction bases numbered 7, after V lost 0 bases and J lost 5 bases. CDR3 sequence (DNA): TGCGCCAGCAGCTTGGAGAGGACAGGGCTGGACGAGCAGTACTTC. Amino acids: CASSLERTGLDEQYF.

This chain links TRBV28 with TRBJ2-5; 8 bases align to TRBD1. The CDR3 covers 13 residues. The J segment lost 6 bases and the V segment lost 7 bases, leaving 7 bases of the junction unmatched. Germline values: CDR1 MDHEN, CDR2 SYDVKM. CDR3 residues: CASNRDRGQTQYF. For the CDR3, the DNA is TGTGCCAGCAATCGTGACAGGGGACAGACCCAGTACTTC.